This T cell receptor beta chain was sequenced for a study of T cell clones after liver transplantation. Using immunoSEQ multiplex PCR, the repertoire was profiled, and TCRdb retains in-frame clones only, with some absent. The sample includes over 45,000 clones, more than 65% of them seen just once. The CDR3 loop spans 13 amino acids. Trimming removed 4 bases from V and 4 bases from J, with 10 bases in between. CDR1 is MNHNS and CDR2 is SASEGT in the germline V gene. Concerning this clone: Its specificity is unknown.

Study outcomes and limitations: Rather than being deleted, graft donor-reactive T cells may have moved into the graft. Circulating graft-donor-reactive CD4 TCRbeta sequences fell significantly post-transplant in most of the 8 subjects. In a couple of subjects, few donor cells limited the measurable donor-reactive repertoire.

This TCR was sampled from a human patient who received a liver transplant. Some T cells may possibly be graft donor cells. The chain carries TRBV6-1 and TRBJ1-1, with D possibly TRBD1 on 5 matching bases. Source: CD4+ T cells from blood, taken 54 months after liver transplant. CDR3 sequence (DNA): TGTGCCAGCAGTGCCCTGACAGTCACTGAAGCTTTCTTT. It specifies CASSALTVTEAFF.